A selection of T cell receptor beta chains follows, all from one sample in a study of OX40 agonist ivuxolimab in advanced cancers. Repertoires were generated with immunoSEQ multiplex PCR, while TCRdb's copy carries only in-frame clones and drops some. Of some 100,000 clones listed, about nine tenths are singletons. The sample was CD4+ or CD8+ T cells sorted from blood, taken in a trial of the OX40 agonist ivuxolimab. These receptors were taken from an adult with an advanced solid tumor such as melanoma, head and neck, liver or kidney cancer. The CDR3 runs from the conserved cysteine through the conserved F or W. Each record gives: clone size, D gene, V gene, CDR3 protein. A D gene is named only where the DNA matches it firmly. A clone size is listed for some rows: how often the clone was seen (once, few, many), or a class if it is expanded.

few	-	TRBV9	CASSVGRNTAQETQYF
once	-	TRBV28	CASSLVATGNTIYF
-	TRBD2	TRBV10-3	CATGTSGTDTQYF
-	TRBD2	TRBV2	CASSRGGGGTSGSYEQYF
-	-	TRBV4-1	CASSQGAGWQETQYF
-	TRBD1	TRBV6-1	CASKEGAAKNIQYF
-	TRBD1	TRBV29-1	CSVDSGQGLGTEAFF
few	-	TRBV19	CASSFGYRTGELFF
-	-	TRBV11-2	CASSPNPFGSYNEQFF
-	TRBD2	TRBV5-1	CASSLGTGGTYNEQFF
-	TRBD1	TRBV9	CASSVGQGYNEQFF
-	-	TRBV18	CASSPRQVAEQYF
many	TRBD1	TRBV28	CASSGTGTGSYEQYF
-	TRBD2	TRBV10-1	CASSDGTSGRSEQYF
-	-	TRBV18	CASSLYRGGSTDTQYF
-	TRBD1	TRBV5-1	CASSLRGPHYEQYF
-	TRBD1	TRBV6-6	CASTSGTGRGSPLHF
-	TRBD2	TRBV25-1	CASSEYAGGSSYEQYF
-	-	TRBV27	CASKASAETQYF
-	-	TRBV5-4	CASSKLAPGTDTQYF
-	TRBD2	TRBV4-3	CASSQAVGTSGTLYTQYF
-	TRBD2	TRBV5-1	CASRAGAGTSGYEQYF
-	-	TRBV7-2	CASSLVSLGTGELFF
-	TRBD2	TRBV10-3	CAISPSGSSYEQYF
-	TRBD2	TRBV11-2	CASSSLAGPYNEQFF
few	-	TRBV7-9	CASSPSATNEKLFF
-	TRBD1	TRBV5-1	CASSLTSGTVNTEAFF
-	-	TRBV9	CASSVIAGLRETQYF
-	-	TRBV28	CASSPPLGEQYF
-	TRBD1	TRBV11-2	CASSRTGVGYNEQFF
few	-	TRBV27	CASSLTVISYEQYF
-	-	TRBV6-5	CATKTTGELFF
-	TRBD2	TRBV10-1	CANGGETQYF
few	-	TRBV9	CASSVVGSGPDTQYF
-	-	TRBV7-9	CASTAGIQETQYF
-	-	TRBV18	CASSPPTGHFNQPQHF
-	TRBD2	TRBV10-3	CAISEAGGRQNEQFF
-	-	TRBV13	CASSPSPRRQETQYF
-	-	TRBV19	CASSLGLYYPNTEAFF
-	TRBD1	TRBV5-4	CASSLVDRGHEQYF
-	-	TRBV4-2	CASSQETASYNEQFF
-	-	TRBV4-2	CASSQATGTANTGELFF
-	-	TRBV7-9	CASSLASGAPGNTIYF
-	-	TRBV7-2	CASSPRQESYNEQFF
once	TRBD1	TRBV19	CASSPPDRGQTQYF
-	TRBD1	TRBV19	CASSLDRGPEAFF
-	-	TRBV4-3	CASSQEGGDTQYF
-	-	TRBV6-5	CASSLDRFPGETQYF
many	-	TRBV6-5	CASSSRANRETQYF
-	-	TRBV16	CASSPRPLNTGELFF
-	-	TRBV7-9	CASSQTADIQYF
-	TRBD1	TRBV11-2	CASSLGQGFSEAFF
-	-	TRBV19	CASSIGPRGIGTEAFF
-	-	TRBV7-9	CASSPQGYNEQFF
-	TRBD2	TRBV5-1	CASTLVPGTKSGELFF